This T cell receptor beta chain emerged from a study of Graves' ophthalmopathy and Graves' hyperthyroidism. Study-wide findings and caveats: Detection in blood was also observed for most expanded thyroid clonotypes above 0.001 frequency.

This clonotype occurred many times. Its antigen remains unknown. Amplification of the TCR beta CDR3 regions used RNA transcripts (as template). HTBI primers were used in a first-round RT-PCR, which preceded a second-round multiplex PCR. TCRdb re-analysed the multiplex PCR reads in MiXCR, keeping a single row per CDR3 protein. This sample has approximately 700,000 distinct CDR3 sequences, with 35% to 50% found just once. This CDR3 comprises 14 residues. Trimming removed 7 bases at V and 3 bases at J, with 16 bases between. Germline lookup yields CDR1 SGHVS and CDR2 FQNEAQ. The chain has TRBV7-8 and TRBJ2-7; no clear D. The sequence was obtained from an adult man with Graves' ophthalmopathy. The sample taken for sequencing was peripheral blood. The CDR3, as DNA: TGTGCCAGCACTTACTCGGCAGTCAACTACGAGCAGTACTTC. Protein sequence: CASTYSAVNYEQYF.